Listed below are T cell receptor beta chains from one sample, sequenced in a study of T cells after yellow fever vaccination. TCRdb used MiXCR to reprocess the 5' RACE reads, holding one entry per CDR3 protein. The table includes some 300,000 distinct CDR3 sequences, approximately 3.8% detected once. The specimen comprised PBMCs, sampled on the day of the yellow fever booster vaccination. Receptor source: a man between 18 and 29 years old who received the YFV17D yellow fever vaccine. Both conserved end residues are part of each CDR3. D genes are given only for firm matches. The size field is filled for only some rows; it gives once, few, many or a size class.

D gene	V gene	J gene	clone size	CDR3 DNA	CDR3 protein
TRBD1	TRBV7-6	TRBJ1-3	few	TGTGCCAGCAGTCAGACAGGGCTGTCTGGAAACACCATATATTTT	CASSQTGLSGNTIYF
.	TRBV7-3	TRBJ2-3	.	TGTGCCAGCAGCTCCCGGCAGGGAGGCGCAGATACGCAGTATTTT	CASSSRQGGADTQYF
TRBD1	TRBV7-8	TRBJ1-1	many	TGTGCCAGCAGATATCGGATAACAGGGTACAGGGGCGACACTGAAGCTTTCTTT	CASRYRITGYRGDTEAFF
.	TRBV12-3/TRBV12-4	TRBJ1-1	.	TGTGCCAGCACCGGCAGATACACTGAAGCTTTCTTT	CASTGRYTEAFF
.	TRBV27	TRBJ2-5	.	TGTGCCAGCAGTCTGGGTTGGGGGAAGAAGACCCAGTACTTC	CASSLGWGKKTQYF
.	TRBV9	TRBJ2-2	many	TGTGCCAGCAGCTCCAACATGGGGGGCAGGAAGACCGGGGAGCTGTTTTTT	CASSSNMGGRKTGELFF
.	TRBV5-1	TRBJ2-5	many	TGCGCCAGCAGCGGGGCCGGGTGGGAGACCCAGTACTTC	CASSGAGWETQYF
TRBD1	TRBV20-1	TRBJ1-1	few	TGCAGTGCTAGTCGGACAGGGGGTCGGCGCTGGATAAGTCACACTGAAGCTTTCTTT	CSASRTGGRRWISHTEAFF
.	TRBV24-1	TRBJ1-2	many	TGTGCCACCAGCCTGACCGAAAACTATGGCTACACCTTC	CATSLTENYGYTF
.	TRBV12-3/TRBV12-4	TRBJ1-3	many	TGTGCCAGCAGTTTAATGGGGTTATCTGGAAACACCATATATTTT	CASSLMGLSGNTIYF
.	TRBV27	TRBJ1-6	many	TGTGCCAGCAGTTTCCAGGGAATGGCTTCACCCCTCCACTTT	CASSFQGMASPLHF